This T cell receptor beta chain was sequenced for a study of blood T cell repertoires in COVID-19. Study-level background: The analysed material was cDNA or gDNA that came from T cells, B-cell-depleted T cells, or PBMCs.

As handled by the study authors: Counts of nucleated cells, estimated from reference gene primer amplification, were obtained. Measured with immunoSEQ multiplex PCR; TCRdb has only the in-frame clones, and not every one. The DNA gave D and trimming, while V, J and clone size come from that table. The sample records 90,000 to 150,000 clones, roughly 83% being singletons. The J segment lost 5 bases and the V segment lost 4 bases, leaving 10 bases of the junction unmatched. Germline V gives CDR1 LGHNA, CDR2 YNFKEQ. The CDR3 spans 16 residues. The V gene is TRBV4-2, the J gene TRBJ1-4; 7 positions match TRBD1. Sample: peripheral blood. The source of this sequence is a woman older than 75 with acute or convalescent COVID-19. In DNA, the CDR3 is TGTGCCAGCAGCCTCCAGGGGGGTTGGGGGAATGAAAAACTGTTTTTT. Translation: CASSLQGGWGNEKLFF.